The rows below give T cell receptor beta chains drawn from one sample of a study of prognosis after radiotherapy for stage I lung cancer. TCRdb used MiXCR to reprocess the multiplex PCR reads, holding one entry per CDR3 protein. The data hold 30,000 to 40,000 distinct CDR3 sequences, with nearly 35% observed a single time. This sample comprised PBMCs, obtained before or after stereotactic body radiation therapy (not recorded which). All receptors come from a donor at least 50 years old with non-small cell lung cancer. Each CDR3 is given with its conserved first and last residue. Each record gives: CDR3 DNA, CDR3 protein, clone size, J gene, D gene, V gene. A D gene is named only where the DNA matches it firmly. Clone size is shown for a subset of rows, as once, few, many or a class of expanded clone.

CDR3nt: TGTGCCAGCTCTCCTAGCGTCCCCTACGAGCAGTACTTC
CDR3aa: CASSPSVPYEQYF
abundance: many
j_gene: TRBJ2-7
d_gene: .
v_gene: TRBV18

CDR3nt: TGCGCCAGCAGCCAAGATCACGCCACAGATACGCAGTATTTT
CDR3aa: CASSQDHATDTQYF
abundance: many
j_gene: TRBJ2-3
d_gene: .
v_gene: TRBV4-1

CDR3nt: TGCGCCAGCAGCCAAGATGGGAGGAACTATGGCTACACCTTC
CDR3aa: CASSQDGRNYGYTF
abundance: many
j_gene: TRBJ1-2
d_gene: .
v_gene: TRBV4-1

CDR3nt: TGTGCCAGCAGCCAAGTAGCCGCGGGGTACCGCACAGATACGCAGTATTTT
CDR3aa: CASSQVAAGYRTDTQYF
abundance: many
j_gene: TRBJ2-3
d_gene: .
v_gene: TRBV14

CDR3nt: TGTGCCAGCAGCTTAACGGAATCCTACAATGAGCAGTTCTTC
CDR3aa: CASSLTESYNEQFF
abundance: many
j_gene: TRBJ2-1
d_gene: .
v_gene: TRBV7-6

CDR3nt: TGCAGCGTTGAAAACTTGGGGGAGACCCAGTACTTC
CDR3aa: CSVENLGETQYF
abundance: .
j_gene: TRBJ2-5
d_gene: .
v_gene: TRBV29-1

CDR3nt: TGTGCCAGCTCACCATCAGAAGTAACTGAAGCTTTCTTT
CDR3aa: CASSPSEVTEAFF
abundance: many
j_gene: TRBJ1-1
d_gene: .
v_gene: TRBV18

CDR3nt: TGCAGTGCTAGAGATCTGAGGGTAGCGACTATGGATCACAATGAGCAGTTCTTC
CDR3aa: CSARDLRVATMDHNEQFF
abundance: many
j_gene: TRBJ2-1
d_gene: .
v_gene: TRBV20-1

CDR3nt: TGTGCCAGCAGTTATGATGGGCAGGGTGGGGAGCAGTACTTC
CDR3aa: CASSYDGQGGEQYF
abundance: many
j_gene: TRBJ2-7
d_gene: .
v_gene: TRBV6-5

CDR3nt: TGTGCCAGCACCCCGTTTCCCGACACTGAAGCTTTCTTT
CDR3aa: CASTPFPDTEAFF
abundance: many
j_gene: TRBJ1-1
d_gene: .
v_gene: TRBV12-3/TRBV12-4

CDR3nt: TGTGCCAGCAGTTTAACAGGGAACACCGGGGAGCTGTTTTTT
CDR3aa: CASSLTGNTGELFF
abundance: medium-sized
j_gene: TRBJ2-2
d_gene: .
v_gene: TRBV5-1

CDR3nt: TGCGGGTGGACGGCTGCAAATGAAAAACTGTTTTTT
CDR3aa: CGWTAANEKLFF
abundance: .
j_gene: TRBJ1-4
d_gene: .
v_gene: TRBV20-1

CDR3nt: TGTGCCAGCAGTGGGGGGACTAGCGGGGGCGGCCCCGCAGATACGCAGTATTTT
CDR3aa: CASSGGTSGGGPADTQYF
abundance: .
j_gene: TRBJ2-3
d_gene: TRBD2
v_gene: TRBV2

CDR3nt: TGTGCCAGCAGTTCCCTTAATGAGCAGTTCTTC
CDR3aa: CASSSLNEQFF
abundance: many
j_gene: TRBJ2-1
d_gene: .
v_gene: TRBV6-2/TRBV6-3

CDR3nt: TGTGCCAGCAGCCAGAGAGGGGGGACCACAGATACGCAGTATTTT
CDR3aa: CASSQRGGTTDTQYF
abundance: many
j_gene: TRBJ2-3
d_gene: .
v_gene: TRBV9

CDR3nt: TGCAGCGTTGGTAAGGGACAGGGAAGCACAGATACGCAGTATTTT
CDR3aa: CSVGKGQGSTDTQYF
abundance: many
j_gene: TRBJ2-3
d_gene: TRBD1
v_gene: TRBV29-1

CDR3nt: TGTGCCAGCAGGGCGGGACAGGGGCGCCAAGAGACCCAGTACTTC
CDR3aa: CASRAGQGRQETQYF
abundance: many
j_gene: TRBJ2-5
d_gene: TRBD1
v_gene: TRBV28

CDR3nt: TGTGCCAGCAGCCCCTCTCTCGGACAAGGAAACACCATATATTTT
CDR3aa: CASSPSLGQGNTIYF
abundance: many
j_gene: TRBJ1-3
d_gene: .
v_gene: TRBV7-8

CDR3nt: TGTGCCAGCAGTATCCAAGGGCAGGGCAATCAGCCCCAGCATTTT
CDR3aa: CASSIQGQGNQPQHF
abundance: many
j_gene: TRBJ1-5
d_gene: .
v_gene: TRBV2

CDR3nt: TGCAGTGCCCGGCGGGGGCACTACGAGCAGTACTTC
CDR3aa: CSARRGHYEQYF
abundance: .
j_gene: TRBJ2-7
d_gene: .
v_gene: TRBV20-1

CDR3nt: TGTGCTAGTGGCAGTGGAGTTGATTTGACCTACGAGCAGTACTTC
CDR3aa: CASGSGVDLTYEQYF
abundance: many
j_gene: TRBJ2-7
d_gene: .
v_gene: TRBV12-5

CDR3nt: TGTGCCATCAGTGAGGTGGGGATGAACACTGAAGCTTTCTTT
CDR3aa: CAISEVGMNTEAFF
abundance: many
j_gene: TRBJ1-1
d_gene: .
v_gene: TRBV10-3

CDR3nt: TGTGCCAGCAGTAGACTTAGCGGGGAGGCCTACGAGCAGTACTTC
CDR3aa: CASSRLSGEAYEQYF
abundance: medium-sized
j_gene: TRBJ2-7
d_gene: TRBD2
v_gene: TRBV28

CDR3nt: TGCAGTGCTAGACTAGGACTAGCGGGAGGGGGGCCCTCCTACAATGAGCAGTTCTTC
CDR3aa: CSARLGLAGGGPSYNEQFF
abundance: many
j_gene: TRBJ2-1
d_gene: TRBD2
v_gene: TRBV20-1

CDR3nt: TGTGCCAGCAGTGAAGGAGTATGGGACAGGGAAGCTGAAGCTTTCTTT
CDR3aa: CASSEGVWDREAEAFF
abundance: many
j_gene: TRBJ1-1
d_gene: TRBD1
v_gene: TRBV6-2/TRBV6-3

CDR3nt: TGCGCCAGCAGCCCGGGACTAGCGGGAAGGGATGAGCAGTTCTTC
CDR3aa: CASSPGLAGRDEQFF
abundance: medium-sized
j_gene: TRBJ2-1
d_gene: TRBD2
v_gene: TRBV5-1

CDR3nt: TGTGCCAGCAGTGTTACTGGGACAGCTGGATCTTTCTTT
CDR3aa: CASSVTGTAGSFF
abundance: .
j_gene: TRBJ1-1
d_gene: TRBD1
v_gene: TRBV25-1

CDR3nt: TGTGCCAGCAGTCGACAGGAACTCAAGCCCCAGTATTTT
CDR3aa: CASSRQELKPQYF
abundance: .
j_gene: TRBJ2-3
d_gene: .
v_gene: TRBV6-1

CDR3nt: TGTGCCTGGAGTGCGGGACAGGGTTACAATGAGCAGTTCTTC
CDR3aa: CAWSAGQGYNEQFF
abundance: many
j_gene: TRBJ2-1
d_gene: TRBD1
v_gene: TRBV30

CDR3nt: TGCAGTGCTAGACTATATACCGGGAATTACAATGAGCAGTTCTTC
CDR3aa: CSARLYTGNYNEQFF
abundance: .
j_gene: TRBJ2-1
d_gene: .
v_gene: TRBV20-1

CDR3nt: TGTGCCACCAGTGATTTGCAGGGACAGCAAATTTACGAGCAGTACTTC
CDR3aa: CATSDLQGQQIYEQYF
abundance: many
j_gene: TRBJ2-7
d_gene: TRBD1
v_gene: TRBV24-1

CDR3nt: TGTGCCAGCAGCCAGACCCCCGACAGTTACAATGAGCAGTTCTTC
CDR3aa: CASSQTPDSYNEQFF
abundance: many
j_gene: TRBJ2-1
d_gene: .
v_gene: TRBV4-2

CDR3nt: TGTGCCAGCAGCCAAGCCTACGAGCAGTACTTC
CDR3aa: CASSQAYEQYF
abundance: many
j_gene: TRBJ2-7
d_gene: .
v_gene: TRBV3-1

CDR3nt: TGCGCCAGCAGCTTGGCAGGGGAAGGCCATGGCTACACCTTC
CDR3aa: CASSLAGEGHGYTF
abundance: many
j_gene: TRBJ1-2
d_gene: .
v_gene: TRBV5-1

CDR3nt: TGTGCCAGCAGCTCCCAAGCGGACTCCTACAATGAGCAGTTCTTC
CDR3aa: CASSSQADSYNEQFF
abundance: many
j_gene: TRBJ2-1
d_gene: .
v_gene: TRBV7-2

CDR3nt: TGCGCCAGCAGCCCGCCGGGGGGGGCAGGGCCCTTCTACGAGCAGTACTTC
CDR3aa: CASSPPGGAGPFYEQYF
abundance: .
j_gene: TRBJ2-7
d_gene: TRBD2
v_gene: TRBV5-1

CDR3nt: TGCGCCAGCAGCTTTCAGACCTTCTCCTACAATGAGCAGTTCTTC
CDR3aa: CASSFQTFSYNEQFF
abundance: .
j_gene: TRBJ2-1
d_gene: .
v_gene: TRBV5-1

CDR3nt: TGTGCCAGCAGCTTAGGGGGGCGGGAGGTATCCTACAATGAGCAGTTCTTC
CDR3aa: CASSLGGREVSYNEQFF
abundance: many
j_gene: TRBJ2-1
d_gene: TRBD2
v_gene: TRBV11-3

CDR3nt: TGTGCCAGCAGGTCTGGACAGGGGAAGCAGCCCCAGCATTTT
CDR3aa: CASRSGQGKQPQHF
abundance: many
j_gene: TRBJ1-5
d_gene: TRBD1
v_gene: TRBV12-3/TRBV12-4

CDR3nt: TGTGCCATCAGTGAGAATGAGTTCGCAGATACGCAGTATTTT
CDR3aa: CAISENEFADTQYF
abundance: many
j_gene: TRBJ2-3
d_gene: .
v_gene: TRBV10-3

CDR3nt: TGTGCCAGCAGTTACGGAGGACTAGCGACCTACAATGAGCAGTTCTTC
CDR3aa: CASSYGGLATYNEQFF
abundance: many
j_gene: TRBJ2-1
d_gene: TRBD2
v_gene: TRBV6-5

CDR3nt: TGTGCCAGTAGTTCATCGGTGACAGCAACAATGAGGAGCTATGGCTACACCTTC
CDR3aa: CASSSSVTATMRSYGYTF
abundance: .
j_gene: TRBJ1-2
d_gene: .
v_gene: TRBV28

CDR3nt: TGTGCCAGCAGTAAGACAGGGCCCTATGGCTACACCTTC
CDR3aa: CASSKTGPYGYTF
abundance: .
j_gene: TRBJ1-2
d_gene: TRBD1
v_gene: TRBV27

CDR3nt: TGTGCCAGCAGTTACTCTCAGGTTTCCTACGAGCAGTACTTC
CDR3aa: CASSYSQVSYEQYF
abundance: many
j_gene: TRBJ2-7
d_gene: .
v_gene: TRBV6-5

CDR3nt: TGTGCCAGCAGGGGGGGACAGTCTGAAGCTTTCTTT
CDR3aa: CASRGGQSEAFF
abundance: many
j_gene: TRBJ1-1
d_gene: TRBD1
v_gene: TRBV2

CDR3nt: TGTGCCAGCAGTCTAACGCAGGGGGGGGTCGGGGAGCTGTTTTTT
CDR3aa: CASSLTQGGVGELFF
abundance: many
j_gene: TRBJ2-2
d_gene: .
v_gene: TRBV27

CDR3nt: TGTGCCAGTATCCTAGGTAGTAGCGGGGAGCTGTTTTTT
CDR3aa: CASILGSSGELFF
abundance: .
j_gene: TRBJ2-2
d_gene: .
v_gene: TRBV19

CDR3nt: TGTGCCTGGAGTTTTACACGGACAGGGGGCGGGTATGGCTACACCTTC
CDR3aa: CAWSFTRTGGGYGYTF
abundance: many
j_gene: TRBJ1-2
d_gene: TRBD1
v_gene: TRBV30

CDR3nt: TGTGTCAGCAGTTCGCTTAGCGGGAGACAAGAGACCCAGTACTTC
CDR3aa: CVSSSLSGRQETQYF
abundance: .
j_gene: TRBJ2-5
d_gene: TRBD2
v_gene: TRBV28

CDR3nt: TGCAGTGCTAGTATCGATCAGGGAAGCAATCAGCCCCAGCATTTT
CDR3aa: CSASIDQGSNQPQHF
abundance: medium-sized
j_gene: TRBJ1-5
d_gene: .
v_gene: TRBV20-1

CDR3nt: TGTGCCAGCAGTTATTCATCGGTGAACCAAGAGACCCAGTACTTC
CDR3aa: CASSYSSVNQETQYF
abundance: many
j_gene: TRBJ2-5
d_gene: .
v_gene: TRBV6-5

CDR3nt: TGTGCCAGCAGTTTTTTAGCGGGGGAAGCTTTCTTT
CDR3aa: CASSFLAGEAFF
abundance: many
j_gene: TRBJ1-1
d_gene: .
v_gene: TRBV12-3/TRBV12-4

CDR3nt: TGTGCCAGCAGGAAGAGGACAGCCGGCTCATACGAGCAGTACTTC
CDR3aa: CASRKRTAGSYEQYF
abundance: .
j_gene: TRBJ2-7
d_gene: .
v_gene: TRBV12-3/TRBV12-4